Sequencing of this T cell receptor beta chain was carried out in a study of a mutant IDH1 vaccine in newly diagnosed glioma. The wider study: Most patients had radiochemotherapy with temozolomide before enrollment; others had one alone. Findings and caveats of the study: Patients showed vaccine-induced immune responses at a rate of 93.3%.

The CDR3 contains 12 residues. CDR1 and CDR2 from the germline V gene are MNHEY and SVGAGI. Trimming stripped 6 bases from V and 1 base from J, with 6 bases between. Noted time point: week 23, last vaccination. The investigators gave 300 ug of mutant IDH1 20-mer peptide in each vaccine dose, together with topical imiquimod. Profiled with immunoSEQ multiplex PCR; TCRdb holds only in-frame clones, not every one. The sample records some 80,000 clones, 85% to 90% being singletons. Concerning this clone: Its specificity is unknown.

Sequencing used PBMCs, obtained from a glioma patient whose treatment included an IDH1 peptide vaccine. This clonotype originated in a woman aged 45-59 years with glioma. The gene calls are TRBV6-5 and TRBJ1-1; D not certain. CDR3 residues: CASRNRNTEAFF. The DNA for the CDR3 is TGTGCCAGCAGAAACAGGAACACTGAAGCTTTCTTT.